These 27 T cell receptor beta chains originate from one sample sequenced in a study of blood T cell repertoires in COVID-19 (dated by TCRdb to between 2020 and 2021). Library preparation was by the immunoSEQ multiplex PCR assay. This immuneACCESS table, as held by TCRdb, lists in-frame sequences with V and J called but not all clones. Of the missing ones, under half trace to an unresolved V gene in checked studies; the others have no known cause. In this sample the table shows about 240,000 clones, approximately 91% of which occur a single time. The ten largest make up around 0.9% of the sample. Sequenced input: peripheral blood. All receptors derive from a man aged 25 to 40 with COVID-19, enrolled during active disease.

The chain links TRBV10-1 to TRBJ2-3; 9 bases agree with TRBD1. Germline assignment: CDR1 WNHNN and CDR2 SYGVQD (reference sequence). The CDR3 has 15 residues. V shed 4 bases and J 1 base; nucleotides not matched to a gene: 3. Written as DNA, the CDR3 is TGCGCCAGCAGTGTAAGGGACAGGGGCACAGATACGCAGTATTTT. It is translated as CASSVRDRGTDTQYF.

J is TRBJ2-3 and V is TRBV27; possible D gene TRBD1, 5 bases. Germline lookup yields CDR1 MNHEY and CDR2 SMNVEV (reference sequence). The length of the CDR3 is 14 residues. Trimming pared 3 bases from V and 5 bases from J, leaving 12 bases between. CDR3 sequence: CASSFYQGRDTQYF. The CDR3 coding sequence is TGTGCCAGCAGTTTCTACCAGGGAAGAGATACGCAGTATTTT.

The chain has TRBV4-1 and TRBJ2-5; 9 bases are a match to TRBD1. The germline V gene has CDR1 MGHRA and CDR2 YSYEKL. V lost 3 bases and J lost 3; bases outside the gene matches: 2. The CDR3 consists of 14 residues. The CDR3 is CASSHRTGEETQYF. CDR3 DNA sequence: TGCGCCAGCAGCCACCGGACAGGGGAAGAGACCCAGTACTTC.

V is TRBV6-5 and J is TRBJ2-4; 7 nucleotides match TRBD2. The CDR3 is made up of 13 amino acids. The ends lost 4 bases at V and 6 bases at J; junction bases unmatched: 3. Germline CDR1 reads MNHEY; CDR2 reads SVGAGI. The CDR3 bases are TGTGCCAGCAGTTCCAGGGAGGGAAACATTCAGTACTTC. Translation gives CASSSREGNIQYF.

The chain is built from TRBV10-3 and TRBJ1-1; D unresolved. This CDR3 is 15 amino acids long. The V gene's germline CDR1 is ENHRY and CDR2 SYGVKD. With 6 bases removed from V and 1 base from J, the gap between germline ends came to 15 bases. The chain's CDR3 is CAISQGGPPNTEAFF. The CDR3, as DNA: TGTGCCATCAGCCAAGGAGGACCCCCGAACACTGAAGCTTTCTTT.

The gene calls are TRBV3-1 (or the pseudogene TRBV3-2) and TRBJ2-5; 7 nucleotides match TRBD2. This CDR3 is built from 15 residues. Losses at the gene ends were 1 base for V and 1 base for J; bases not matched to a gene: 3. Germline CDR1 is LGHDT and CDR2 is YNNKEL (reference sequence). The CDR3 coding sequence is TGTGCCAGCAGCCAAGGATCTAGCGGCCAAGAGACCCAGTACTTC. Translating it yields CASSQGSSGQETQYF.

This sequence joins TRBV6-5 and TRBJ1-2; D ambiguous. The CDR3 contains 14 residues. Per the germline V gene, CDR1 is MNHEY and CDR2 is SVGAGI. Trimming pared 6 bases from V and 5 bases from J, leaving 16 bases between. In nucleotides, the CDR3 is TGTGCCAGCAGAGCAGCAGGAAACCTTTATGGCTACACCTTC. Its translation: CASRAAGNLYGYTF.

The chain is built from TRBV12-3 or TRBV12-4 and TRBJ1-2, with D perhaps matching TRBD1 (6 bases). The CDR3 is 12 residues long. The V end lost 8 bases, the J end lost 5 bases, and 12 bases lay between the germline ends. The CDR3 is CASRPTGYGYTF. The CDR3 DNA reads TGTGCCAGCCGACCGACAGGATATGGCTACACCTTC.

V gene TRBV5-1 combines with J gene TRBJ1-4, with TRBD1 as a possible D gene (6 bases). Germline V CDR1 and CDR2: SGHRS, YFSETQ. Trimming shortened V by 4 bases and J by 2 bases, and 15 bases separated the two germline ends. The CDR3 has 16 amino acids. DNA of the CDR3: TGCGCCAGCAGCGCACAGGGCGCGGTCACTAATGAAAAACTGTTTTTT. This gives the protein CASSAQGAVTNEKLFF.

The rearrangement joins TRBV30 to TRBJ1-5; 9 bases are shared with TRBD1. The CDR3 spans 18 residues. CDR1 and CDR2 from the germline V gene are GTSNPN and SVGIG (reference sequence). The V segment lost 0 bases and the J segment 4 bases; nucleotides outside the gene matches: 13. CDR3 sequence: CAWSVGGGVTGGNQPQHF. CDR3 coding DNA: TGTGCCTGGAGTGTAGGAGGAGGGGTGACAGGGGGAAATCAGCCCCAGCATTTT.

J is TRBJ1-6 and V is TRBV10-3; D may be TRBD1 (6 bases). Germline CDR1 ENHRY, CDR2 SYGVKD. There are 12 residues in the CDR3. Trimming took off 7 bases at V and 7 bases at J, with 8 bases between the two ends. For the CDR3, the DNA is TGTGCCATCACTACAGGGAATTCACCCCTCCACTTT. Translation: CAITTGNSPLHF.

The CDR3 sequence is CASSLALQGIYGYTF. The CDR3 DNA is TGTGCCAGCAGCTTAGCGCTACAGGGGATTTATGGCTACACCTTC. The rearrangement joins TRBV7-2 to TRBJ1-2; 7 nucleotides align to TRBD1. CDR3 length: 15 residues. Germline V gives CDR1 SGHTA, CDR2 FQGNSA. J gave up 5 bases and V 0 bases, and 6 bases lay outside the gene matches.

In this sample, this clone turned up once. V is TRBV18 and J is TRBJ1-2; D unclear. V lost 1 base to trimming and J lost 5 bases, with 14 bases between them. There are 15 residues in the CDR3. CDR1 and CDR2 (germline): KGHSH, LQKENI. CDR3 DNA sequence: TGTGCCAGCTCACCACGCGGGGTATTAGGGTATGGCTACACCTTC. Protein: CASSPRGVLGYGYTF.

This rearrangement joins TRBV5-4 to TRBJ1-1, with a weak D call TRBD1 (5 bases). Trimming took off 3 bases at V and 4 bases at J, with 13 bases between the two ends. Germline CDR1 SGHNT, CDR2 YYREEE (reference sequence). The CDR3 has 14 residues. CDR3 amino acids: CASSSRDGGTEAFF. CDR3 sequence (DNA): TGTGCCAGCAGCTCCCGGGACGGGGGCACTGAAGCTTTCTTT. The entire variable domain, with the rest obtained from reference TRBV5-4 and TRBJ1-1, is as follows: ETGVTQSPTHLIKTRGQQVTLRCSSQSGHNTVSWYQQALGQGPQFIFQYYREEENGRGNFPPRFSGLQFPNYSSELNVNALELDDSALYLCASSSRDGGTEAFFGQGTRLTVV.

The chain links TRBV19 to TRBJ1-2, with D possibly TRBD1 on 6 matching bases. The CDR3 covers 14 residues. V was trimmed by 10 bases and J by 5 bases, leaving 20 bases between them. Germline V CDR1 and CDR2: LNHDA, SQIVND (reference sequence). CDR3 sequence: CATADPDSPYGYTF. The DNA of the CDR3 is TGTGCCACCGCCGACCCGGACAGTCCGTATGGCTACACCTTC.

The chain uses TRBV9 and TRBJ1-2, with TRBD1 matching 12 bases. After removal of 3 bases from V and 3 bases from J, the junction contained 6 bases not matched to a gene. The germline V gene encodes CDR1 SGDLS and CDR2 YYNGEE. The CDR3 is 16 residues long. CDR3 sequence: CASSEPGQGAYYGYTF. The CDR3, as DNA: TGTGCCAGCAGCGAACCGGGACAGGGGGCTTACTATGGCTACACCTTC.

This chain connects TRBV5-1 to TRBJ2-7; 12 bases fit TRBD1. Germline V gene sequence: CDR1 SGHRS, CDR2 YFSETQ. With 6 bases clipped from V and 6 bases from J, the junction kept 7 bases outside the gene matches. The CDR3 is 14 residues long. The CDR3 nucleotides are TGCGCCAGCACCACCGGGACAGGGGGCCTCGAGCAGTACTTC. This sequence encodes CASTTGTGGLEQYF.

In its sample, this clone was seen once. This chain uses TRBV9 with TRBJ2-3; 8 bases are shared with TRBD2. The J segment lost 2 bases and the V segment lost 0 bases, leaving 5 bases of the junction unmatched. The CDR3 is made up of 16 amino acids. Germline V gives CDR1 SGDLS, CDR2 YYNGEE. This CDR3 is CASSVGTSLLTDTQYF. CDR3 in DNA: TGTGCCAGCAGCGTAGGGACTAGCCTACTCACAGATACGCAGTATTTT.

This clone was found once. The rearrangement uses TRBV30 and TRBJ1-2; TRBD1 is a possible D gene (5 bases). CDR3 length: 13 amino acids. The germline CDR1 and CDR2 sequences are GTSNPN and SVGIG (reference sequence). Trimming removed 4 bases from V and 5 bases from J, with 14 bases in between. CDR3 in amino acids: CAWTSGGGYGYTF. The CDR3 bases are TGTGCCTGGACCTCCGGGGGGGGATATGGCTACACCTTC.

The V and J genes are TRBV6-1 and TRBJ1-6; 12 bases fit TRBD1. Germline V gene data show CDR1 as MNHNS and CDR2 as SASEGT. The CDR3 contains 17 residues. V was clipped by 1 base and J by 4 bases; unmatched bases: 2. CDR3: CASSEGDRGPYNSPLHF. The CDR3 DNA is TGTGCCAGCAGTGAAGGGGACAGGGGGCCTTATAATTCACCCCTCCACTTT.

This chain joins TRBV6-5 and TRBJ1-4; D is unresolved. Germline V lookup: CDR1 MNHEY, CDR2 SVGAGI. This CDR3 is 14 amino acids long. V was clipped by 7 bases and J by 2 bases, with 11 bases between them. The CDR3, as DNA: TGTGCCAGCACTAGCCTGGGGACTAATGAAAAACTGTTTTTT. This gives the protein CASTSLGTNEKLFF.

This clone was observed a few times. The chain employs TRBV2 and TRBJ2-3; D is possibly TRBD1 (6 bases). The CDR3 spans 14 residues. The V gene lost 6 bases and the J gene lost 1 base, with 11 bases spanning the gap. Germline-derived CDR1 and CDR2 are SNHLY and FYNNEI. As DNA, the CDR3 is TGTGCCAGCAGGCCCCCAGGGGGCACAGATACGCAGTATTTT. Translating gives CASRPPGGTDTQYF.

V usage is TRBV7-2 and J usage is TRBJ2-3; 9 bases fit TRBD2. J lost 0 bases, V lost 3 bases, and 4 bases had no gene match. CDR3 length: 16 amino acids. Germline CDR1 reads SGHTA; CDR2 reads FQGNSA. The DNA of the CDR3 is TGTGCCAGCAGCTTCCAGACTAGCGGTAGCACAGATACGCAGTATTTT. It encodes CASSFQTSGSTDTQYF.

The V call is TRBV5-4, the J call TRBJ1-1; possible D gene TRBD1, 6 bases. V was shortened by 1 base and J by 0 bases, with 13 bases between the two germline ends. CDR3 size: 16 residues. From germline, CDR1 is SGHNT and CDR2 YYREEE (reference sequence). The CDR3 loop is CASSLSWTAMNTEAFF. The CDR3 DNA reads as TGTGCCAGCAGCTTGTCTTGGACAGCCATGAACACTGAAGCTTTCTTT.

This clone was seen only once. V and J are TRBV30 and TRBJ1-6; perhaps TRBD1 as D (5 bases). This CDR3 has 12 amino acids. V was pared by 2 bases and J by 10 bases, with 9 bases between. CDR1 is GTSNPN, CDR2 SVGIG, per germline (reference sequence). Here the CDR3 reads CAWSRGESPLHF. CDR3 DNA sequence: TGTGCCTGGAGTCGGGGGGAGTCACCCCTCCACTTT.

CDR3 nucleotide sequence: TGTGCCAGCAGCCAAGAGACAGGGATCGATTCACCCCTCCACTTT. Its translation: CASSQETGIDSPLHF. The chain links TRBV3-1 (or the pseudogene TRBV3-2) to TRBJ1-6; 7 bases line up with TRBD1. This CDR3 contains 15 residues. The germline V gene has CDR1 LGHDT and CDR2 YNNKEL (reference sequence). The J segment lost 8 bases and the V segment lost 0 bases, leaving 4 bases of the junction unmatched.

V gene TRBV10-1 combines with J gene TRBJ2-3; a possible D gene is TRBD1 (6 bases). Germline V gene lookup returns CDR1 WNHNN and CDR2 SYGVQD (reference sequence). V was trimmed by 6 bases and J by 8 bases, leaving 21 bases between them. The length of the CDR3 is 15 residues. The CDR3 loop is CASSRDISSLATQYF. In nucleotides, the CDR3 is TGCGCCAGCAGCCGGGACATCTCCTCATTAGCTACGCAGTATTTT.